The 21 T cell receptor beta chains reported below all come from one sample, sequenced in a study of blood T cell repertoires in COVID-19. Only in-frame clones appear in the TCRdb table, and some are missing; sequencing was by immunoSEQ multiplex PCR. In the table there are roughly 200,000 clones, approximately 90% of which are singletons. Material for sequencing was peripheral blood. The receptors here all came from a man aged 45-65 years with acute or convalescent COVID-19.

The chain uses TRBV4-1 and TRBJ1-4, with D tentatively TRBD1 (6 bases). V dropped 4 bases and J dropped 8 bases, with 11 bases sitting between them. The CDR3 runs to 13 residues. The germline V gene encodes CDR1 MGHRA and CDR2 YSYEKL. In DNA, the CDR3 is TGCGCCAGCAGCCTTTTGGGGGCGGAAAAACTGTTTTTT. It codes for CASSLLGAEKLFF.

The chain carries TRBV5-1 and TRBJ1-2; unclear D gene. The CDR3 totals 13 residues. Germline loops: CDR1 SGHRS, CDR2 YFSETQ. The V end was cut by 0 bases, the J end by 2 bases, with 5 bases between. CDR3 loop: CASSLGGNYGYTF. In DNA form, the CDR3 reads TGCGCCAGCAGCTTGGGCGGCAACTATGGCTACACCTTC.

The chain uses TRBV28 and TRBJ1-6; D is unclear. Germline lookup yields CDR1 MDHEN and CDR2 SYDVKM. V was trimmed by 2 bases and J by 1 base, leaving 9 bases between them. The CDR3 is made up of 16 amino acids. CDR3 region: CASSLNPGSYNSPLHF. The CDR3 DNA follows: TGTGCCAGCAGTTTAAACCCCGGGTCCTATAATTCACCCCTCCACTTT.

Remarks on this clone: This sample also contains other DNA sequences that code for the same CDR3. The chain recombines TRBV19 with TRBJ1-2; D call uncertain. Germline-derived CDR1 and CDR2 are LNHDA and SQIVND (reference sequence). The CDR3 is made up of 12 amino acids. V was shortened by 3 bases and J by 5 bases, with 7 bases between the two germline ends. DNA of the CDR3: TGTGCCAGTAGTATTGCAGGATATGGCTACACCTTC. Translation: CASSIAGYGYTF. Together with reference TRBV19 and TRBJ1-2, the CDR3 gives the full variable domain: DGGITQSPKYLFRKEGQNVTLSCEQNLNHDAMYWYRQDPGQGLRLIYYSQIVNDFQKGDIAEGYSVSREKKESFPLTVTSAQKNPTAFYLCASSIAGYGYTFGSGTRLTVV.

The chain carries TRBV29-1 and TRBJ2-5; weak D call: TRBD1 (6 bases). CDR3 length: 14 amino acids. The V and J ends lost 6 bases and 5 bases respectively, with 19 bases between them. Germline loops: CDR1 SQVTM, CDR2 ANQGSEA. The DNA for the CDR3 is TGCAGCGTAGAAAGGGGGACAAACGGGGAGACCCAGTACTTC. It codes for CSVERGTNGETQYF.

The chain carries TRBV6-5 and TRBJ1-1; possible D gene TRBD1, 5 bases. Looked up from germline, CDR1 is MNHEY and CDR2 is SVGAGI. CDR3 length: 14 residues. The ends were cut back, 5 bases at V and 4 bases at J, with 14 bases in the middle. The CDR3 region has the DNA TGTGCCAGCAGTCTCGCCCAGGGTAGCACTGAAGCTTTCTTT. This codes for CASSLAQGSTEAFF.

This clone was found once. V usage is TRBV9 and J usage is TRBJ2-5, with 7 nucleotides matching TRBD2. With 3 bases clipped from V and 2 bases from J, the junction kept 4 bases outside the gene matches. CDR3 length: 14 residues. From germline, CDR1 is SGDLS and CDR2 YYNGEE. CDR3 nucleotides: TGTGCCAGCAGCGCGGGACTAAATCAAGAGACCCAGTACTTC. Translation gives CASSAGLNQETQYF. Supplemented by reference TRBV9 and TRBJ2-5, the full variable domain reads DSGVTQTPKHLITATGQRVTLRCSPRSGDLSVYWYQQSLDQGLQFLIQYYNGEERAKGNILERFSAQQFPDLHSELNLSSLELGDSALYFCASSAGLNQETQYFGPGTRLLVL.

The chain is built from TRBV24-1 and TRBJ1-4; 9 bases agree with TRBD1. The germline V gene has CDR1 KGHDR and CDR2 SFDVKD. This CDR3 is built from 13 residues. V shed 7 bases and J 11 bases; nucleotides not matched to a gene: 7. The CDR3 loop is CATSPGQGGKLFF. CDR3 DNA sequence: TGTGCCACCAGCCCGGGACAGGGCGGGAAACTGTTTTTT.

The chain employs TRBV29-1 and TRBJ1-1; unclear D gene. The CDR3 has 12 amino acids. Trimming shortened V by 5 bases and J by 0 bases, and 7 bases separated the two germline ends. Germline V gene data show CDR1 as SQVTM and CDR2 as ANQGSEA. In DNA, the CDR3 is TGCAGCGTTCACATCATGAACACTGAAGCTTTCTTT. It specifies CSVHIMNTEAFF.

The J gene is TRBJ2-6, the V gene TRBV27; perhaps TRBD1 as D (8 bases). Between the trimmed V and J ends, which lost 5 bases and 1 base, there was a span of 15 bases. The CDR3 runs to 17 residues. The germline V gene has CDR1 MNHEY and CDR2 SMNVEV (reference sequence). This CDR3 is CASSLQGGRSGANVLTF. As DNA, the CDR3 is TGTGCCAGCAGTCTACAGGGGGGGCGGTCTGGGGCCAACGTCCTGACTTTC. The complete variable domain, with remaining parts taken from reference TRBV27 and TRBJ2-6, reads EAQVTQNPRYLITVTGKKLTVTCSQNMNHEYMSWYRQDPGLGLRQIYYSMNVEVTDKGDVPEGYKVSRKEKRNFPLILESPSPNQTSLYFCASSLQGGRSGANVLTFGAGSRLTVL.

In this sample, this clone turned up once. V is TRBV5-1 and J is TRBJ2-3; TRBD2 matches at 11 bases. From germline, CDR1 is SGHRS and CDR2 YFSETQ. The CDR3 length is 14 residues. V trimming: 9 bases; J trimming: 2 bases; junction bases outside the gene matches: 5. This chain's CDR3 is CATTSGGNTDTQYF. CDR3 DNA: TGCGCCACCACTAGCGGGGGAAACACAGATACGCAGTATTTT. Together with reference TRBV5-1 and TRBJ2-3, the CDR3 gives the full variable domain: KAGVTQTPRYLIKTRGQQVTLSCSPISGHRSVSWYQQTPGQGLQFLFEYFSETQRNKGNFPGRFSGRQFSNSRSEMNVSTLELGDSALYLCATTSGGNTDTQYFGPGTRLTVL.

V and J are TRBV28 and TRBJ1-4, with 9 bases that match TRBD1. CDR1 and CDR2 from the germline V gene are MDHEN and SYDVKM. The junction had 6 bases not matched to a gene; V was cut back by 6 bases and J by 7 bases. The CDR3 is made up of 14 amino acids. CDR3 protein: CASSHRGLFEKLFF. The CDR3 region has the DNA TGTGCCAGCAGCCACAGGGGGCTCTTTGAAAAACTGTTTTTT. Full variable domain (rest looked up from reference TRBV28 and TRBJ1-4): DVKVTQSSRYLVKRTGEKVFLECVQDMDHENMFWYRQDPGLGLRLIYFSYDVKMKEKGDIPEGYSVSREKKERFSLILESASTNQTSMYLCASSHRGLFEKLFFGSGTQLSVL.

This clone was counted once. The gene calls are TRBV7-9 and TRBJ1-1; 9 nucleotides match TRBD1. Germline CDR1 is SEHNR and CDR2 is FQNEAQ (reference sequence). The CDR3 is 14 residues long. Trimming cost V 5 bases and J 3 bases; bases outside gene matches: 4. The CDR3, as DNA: TGTGCCAGCAGCCTCGGACAGGGGTACACTGAAGCTTTCTTT. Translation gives CASSLGQGYTEAFF.

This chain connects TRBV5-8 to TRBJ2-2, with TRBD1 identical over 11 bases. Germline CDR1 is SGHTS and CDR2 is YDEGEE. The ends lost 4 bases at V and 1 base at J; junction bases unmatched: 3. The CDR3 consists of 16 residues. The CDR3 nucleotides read TGTGCCAGCAGCAAAGGGACAGGGGGGAACACCGGGGAGCTGTTTTTT. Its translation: CASSKGTGGNTGELFF.

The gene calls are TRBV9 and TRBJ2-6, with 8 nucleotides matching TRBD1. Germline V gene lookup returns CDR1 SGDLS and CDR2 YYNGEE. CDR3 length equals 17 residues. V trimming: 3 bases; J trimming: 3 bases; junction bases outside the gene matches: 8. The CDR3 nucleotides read TGTGCCAGCAGCGCTACCTTGACAGGGGTTGGGGCCAACGTCCTGACTTTC. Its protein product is CASSATLTGVGANVLTF.

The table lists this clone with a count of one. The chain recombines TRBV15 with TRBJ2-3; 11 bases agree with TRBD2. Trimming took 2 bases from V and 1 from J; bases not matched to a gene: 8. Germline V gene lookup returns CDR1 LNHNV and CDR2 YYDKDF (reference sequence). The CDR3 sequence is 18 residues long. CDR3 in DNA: TGTGCCACCAGCAGACTCGGGACTAGCGGACAAGGCACAGATACGCAGTATTTT. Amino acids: CATSRLGTSGQGTDTQYF.

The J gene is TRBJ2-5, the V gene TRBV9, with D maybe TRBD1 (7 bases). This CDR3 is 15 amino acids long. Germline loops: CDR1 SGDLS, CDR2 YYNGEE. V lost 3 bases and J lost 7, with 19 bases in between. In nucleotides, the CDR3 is TGTGCCAGCAGCGCGGAGGGGGCAGGGGTCGGGACCCAGTACTTC. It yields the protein CASSAEGAGVGTQYF. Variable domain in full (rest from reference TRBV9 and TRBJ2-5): DSGVTQTPKHLITATGQRVTLRCSPRSGDLSVYWYQQSLDQGLQFLIQYYNGEERAKGNILERFSAQQFPDLHSELNLSSLELGDSALYFCASSAEGAGVGTQYFGPGTRLLVL.

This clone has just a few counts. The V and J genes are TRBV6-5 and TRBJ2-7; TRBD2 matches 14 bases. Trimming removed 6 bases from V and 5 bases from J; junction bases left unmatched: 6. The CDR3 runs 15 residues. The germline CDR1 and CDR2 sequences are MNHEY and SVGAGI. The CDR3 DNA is TGTGCCAGCAGGCGACTAGCGGGAGGGCACAACGAGCAGTACTTC. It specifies CASRRLAGGHNEQYF.

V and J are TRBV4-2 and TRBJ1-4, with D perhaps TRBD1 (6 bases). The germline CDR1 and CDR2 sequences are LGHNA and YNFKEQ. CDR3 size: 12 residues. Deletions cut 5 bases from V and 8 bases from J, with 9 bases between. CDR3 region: CASSSGDEKLFF. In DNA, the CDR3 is TGTGCCAGCAGCTCAGGGGACGAAAAACTGTTTTTT.

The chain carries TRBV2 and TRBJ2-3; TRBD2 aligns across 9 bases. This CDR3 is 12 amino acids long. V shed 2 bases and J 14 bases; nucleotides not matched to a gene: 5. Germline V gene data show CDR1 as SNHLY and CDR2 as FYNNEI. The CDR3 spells CASSERGLAPYF. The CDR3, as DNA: TGTGCCAGCAGTGAAAGGGGACTAGCACCGTATTTT.

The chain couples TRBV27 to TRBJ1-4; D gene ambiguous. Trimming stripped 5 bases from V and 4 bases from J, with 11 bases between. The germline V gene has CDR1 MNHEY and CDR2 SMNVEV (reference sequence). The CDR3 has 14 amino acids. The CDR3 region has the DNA TGTGCCAGCAGTGGACTCGGGGATAATGAAAAACTGTTTTTT. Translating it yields CASSGLGDNEKLFF.